These T cell receptor beta chains were read from a single sample in a study of cytomegalovirus exposure and HLA in healthy donors. The protocol was immunoSEQ multiplex PCR, while the TCRdb copy is restricted to in-frame clones and leaves out a portion. The data show 100,000 to 140,000 clones, with approximately 81% seen just once and 2% to 2.5% held by the top ten. Sequencing was carried out using PBMCs. The receptor source for this set is a man aged 30-40 years in good health and CMV-seronegative. The CDR3 runs from the conserved cysteine through the conserved F or W. Fields, in order: V gene, J gene, clone size, CDR3 protein. The size of a clone is reported for some rows only, either as once, few or many, or as a class for expanded clones.

TRBV11-3	TRBJ2-7	-	CASSLGGGSSYEQYF
TRBV19	TRBJ2-6	few	CASTSSRAGANVLTF
TRBV7-3	TRBJ2-7	-	CASRFGQEQYF
TRBV29-1	TRBJ2-1	few	CSVEDGYMTGYNEQFF
TRBV13	TRBJ1-3	once	CASSPGPAGNTIYF
TRBV28	TRBJ2-1	few	CATFWEGSPNEQFF
TRBV30	TRBJ2-7	-	CAWAGRLSYEQYF
TRBV29-1	TRBJ1-3	-	CSVAELPGGNTIYF
TRBV15	TRBJ2-7	once	CATSRAQGGGPSYEQYF
TRBV5-1	TRBJ1-1	-	CASSLAVIGGNTEAFF
TRBV28	TRBJ1-1	once	CASLQTGGRAFF
TRBV4-1	TRBJ2-6	few	CASSPGRGYSGANVLTF
TRBV7-9	TRBJ2-1	-	CASSPGRGGGYNEQFF
TRBV7-2	TRBJ2-3	-	CASSFDRRTDTQYF
TRBV5-1	TRBJ1-5	-	CASSLGDRGGGPQHF
TRBV9	TRBJ1-1	-	CASSVVTGYGAFF
TRBV7-9	TRBJ2-6	-	CASSSDTSSSGANVLTF
TRBV30	TRBJ2-3	-	CAWTSGTGMRDTQYF
TRBV6-6	TRBJ2-7	-	CASRTQGPRAYEQYF
TRBV25-1	TRBJ2-2	-	CASTAEATGELFF
TRBV27	TRBJ2-7	few	CASSFQSYYEQYF
TRBV30	TRBJ1-1	-	CASGYWLNTEAFF
TRBV5-1	TRBJ1-1	-	CASSAWGQEAEAFF
TRBV5-4	TRBJ2-5	many	CASSHGLAGGPEETQYF
TRBV5-1	TRBJ1-5	-	CASSGGTGDNQPQHF
TRBV2	TRBJ2-1	-	CASSERLARYNEQFF
TRBV7-8	TRBJ2-1	-	CASSPRGRTYNEQFF
TRBV5-1	TRBJ2-1	-	CASSSTGTTHNEQFF
TRBV2	TRBJ2-7	-	CASSEISGTLERDEQYF
TRBV5-4	TRBJ1-1	-	CASSPGLGQRNTEAFF
TRBV10-1	TRBJ1-1	-	CASSPVPGQGLDTEAFF